This T cell receptor beta chain stems from a study of blood T cell repertoires in COVID-19 (dated by TCRdb to between 2020 and 2021). With respect to the entire study: Collaborator samples came from the United States, Italy and Spain and covered acute and convalescent phases of COVID-19. The material from the prospective study consisted of cDNA or gDNA derived from T cells, B-cell-depleted T cells, or PBMCs. Subjects who had been exposed to COVID-19, were actively infected with it, or had recovered from it provided the deeply sampled blood TCRbeta repertoires that made up the dataset. The repertoires were released in a freely available public database intended as a resource for research on the immune response to SARS-CoV-2. Samples were obtained from the ongoing ImmuneRACE study (first 160 participants) and from 1,000 to 1,500 subjects provided by 6 global collaborators. The sample metadata nearly always contained a de-identified subject ID, COVID-19 status, age in years and sex. Where available, HLA class I and class II types were taken from metadata supplied by the sample provider and were not determined by assay-based typing. Results the study describes overall, beyond this receptor: How much clinical and demographic metadata was included differed by source and by participant, and the metadata was provided uncurated.

The collaborating institutions used their own protocols to collect whole blood in K2EDTA tubes. For TCRbeta analysis, collaborators shipped samples in one of three forms: frozen whole blood, isolated PBMCs, or DNA extracted from either of those sample types. As concerns this clone: The specificity of this receptor is unknown. The sample holds no much larger clone one base away, and base qualities are not on file.

TCRbeta CDR3 regions were amplified from genomic DNA using the immunoSEQ Assay, a bias-controlled multiplex PCR. Turning to the authors' computational methods: The number of nucleated cells in each sample was estimated from the amplification of reference gene primers within the assay. Sequence reads were collapsed and filtered to measure the absolute abundance of every unique TCRbeta CDR3 rearrangement. For each sample, productive Simpson clonality was calculated by taking the square root of Simpson's diversity index across productive rearrangements. Drawn from immuneACCESS, this table holds only the in-frame rearrangements with V and J called that TCRdb kept. Clones are partly lost; checked studies trace under half to an unresolved V gene and leave the rest unexplained. The V and J calls and clone size were taken over from that table, and D and trimming were inferred from the DNA. This sample lists around 180,000 clones; about 85% were detected once. The ten top clones hold roughly 25% of the sample.

V loses 3 bases, J loses 8 bases, and the germline ends lie 22 bases apart. There are 17 amino acids in the CDR3, from cysteine to phenylalanine inclusive. Solely the CDR3 DNA is kept, with 51 bases framed from the first base. From the germline V gene, CDR1 is SGHVS and CDR2 is FQNEAQ. The receptor was isolated from a man aged 55 to 70 with acute or convalescent COVID-19. In this chain, TRBV7-8 is recombined with TRBJ1-4; matching of 5 bases hints at TRBD1 as the D gene. The sample consisted of peripheral blood. At the DNA level, the sequence is TGTGCCAGCAGCTTGCCCATCAGACAGAAGGGGTACGAAAAACTGTTTTTT. Translated, this is CASSLPIRQKGYEKLFF.